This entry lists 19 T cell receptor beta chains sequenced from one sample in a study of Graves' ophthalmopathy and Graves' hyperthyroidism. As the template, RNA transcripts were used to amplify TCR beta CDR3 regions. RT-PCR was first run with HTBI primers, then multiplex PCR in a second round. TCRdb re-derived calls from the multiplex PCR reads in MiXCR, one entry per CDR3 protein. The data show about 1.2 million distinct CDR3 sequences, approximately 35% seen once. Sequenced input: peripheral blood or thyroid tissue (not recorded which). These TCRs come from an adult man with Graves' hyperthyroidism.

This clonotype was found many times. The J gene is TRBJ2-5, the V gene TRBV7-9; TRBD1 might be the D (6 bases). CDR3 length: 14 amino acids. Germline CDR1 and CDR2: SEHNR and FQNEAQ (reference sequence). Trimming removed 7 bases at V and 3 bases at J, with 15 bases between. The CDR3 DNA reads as TGTGCCAGCAACGACAGGAACGAGGAAGAGACCCAGTACTTC. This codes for CASNDRNEEETQYF.

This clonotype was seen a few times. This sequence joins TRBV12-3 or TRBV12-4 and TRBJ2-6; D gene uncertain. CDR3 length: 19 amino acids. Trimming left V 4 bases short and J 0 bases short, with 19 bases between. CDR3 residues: CASSSLAGRWPSGANVLTF. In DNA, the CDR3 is TGTGCCAGCAGTTCGCTGGCCGGAAGGTGGCCCTCTGGGGCCAACGTCCTGACTTTC.

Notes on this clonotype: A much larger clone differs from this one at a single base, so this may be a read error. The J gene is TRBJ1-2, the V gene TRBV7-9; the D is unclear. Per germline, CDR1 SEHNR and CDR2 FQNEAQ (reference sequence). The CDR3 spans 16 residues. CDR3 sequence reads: CAGSLAGSGANYGYTF. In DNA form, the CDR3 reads TGTGCCGGCAGCTTAGCCGGGAGCGGAGCCAACTATGGCTACACCTTC.

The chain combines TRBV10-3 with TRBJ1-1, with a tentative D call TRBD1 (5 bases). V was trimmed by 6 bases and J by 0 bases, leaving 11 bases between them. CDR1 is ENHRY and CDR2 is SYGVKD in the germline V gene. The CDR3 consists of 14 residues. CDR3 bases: TGTGCCATCAGACCCCGGGGCGTGAACACTGAAGCTTTCTTT. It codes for CAIRPRGVNTEAFF.

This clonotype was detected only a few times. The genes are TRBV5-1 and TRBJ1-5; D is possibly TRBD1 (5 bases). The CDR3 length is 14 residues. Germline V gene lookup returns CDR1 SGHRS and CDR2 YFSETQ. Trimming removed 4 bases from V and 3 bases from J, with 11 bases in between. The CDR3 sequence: CASSGTVPNQPQHF. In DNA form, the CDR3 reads TGCGCCAGCAGCGGGACGGTCCCCAATCAGCCCCAGCATTTT.

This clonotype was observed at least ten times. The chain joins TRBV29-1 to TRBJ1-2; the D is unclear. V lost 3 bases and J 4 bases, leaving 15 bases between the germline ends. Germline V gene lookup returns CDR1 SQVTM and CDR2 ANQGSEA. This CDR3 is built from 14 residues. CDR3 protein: CSVDGSGMGYGYTF. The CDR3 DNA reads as TGCAGCGTTGATGGGTCGGGGATGGGCTATGGCTACACCTTC.

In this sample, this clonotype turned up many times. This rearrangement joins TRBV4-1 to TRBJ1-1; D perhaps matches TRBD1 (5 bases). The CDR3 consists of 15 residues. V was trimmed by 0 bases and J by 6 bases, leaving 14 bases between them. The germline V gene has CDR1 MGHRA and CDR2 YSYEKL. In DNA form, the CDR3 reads TGCGCCAGCAGCCAAGAGTGGGGCGTTATGGCTGAAGCTTTCTTT. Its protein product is CASSQEWGVMAEAFF.

CDR3 in amino acids: CASSKGTGTYEQYF. The CDR3 DNA sequence: TGTGCCAGCAGCAAAGGGACAGGCACCTACGAGCAGTACTTC. V is TRBV7-9 and J is TRBJ2-7; TRBD1 aligns across 8 bases. V lost 5 bases, J lost 2 bases, and 5 bases stayed unmatched. CDR3 length: 14 residues. Germline V gives CDR1 SEHNR, CDR2 FQNEAQ (reference sequence).

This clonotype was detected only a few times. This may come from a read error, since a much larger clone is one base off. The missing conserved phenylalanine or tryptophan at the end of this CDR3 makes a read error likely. The CDR3 DNA reads as TGTGCCATCAGTGAAAGTGACAGTGGCAACTATGGCTACACCCTC. Residues: CAISESDSGNYGYTL. This chain connects TRBV10-3 to TRBJ1-2; possible D gene TRBD1, 5 bases. V was cut by 3 bases and J by 2 bases, with 13 bases left in between. The CDR3 is made up of 15 amino acids. The germline V gene has CDR1 ENHRY and CDR2 SYGVKD.

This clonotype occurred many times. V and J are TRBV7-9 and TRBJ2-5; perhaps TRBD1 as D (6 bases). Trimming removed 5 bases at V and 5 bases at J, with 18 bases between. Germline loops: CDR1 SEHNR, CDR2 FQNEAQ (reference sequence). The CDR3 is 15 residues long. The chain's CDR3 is CASSPGTWVTETQYF. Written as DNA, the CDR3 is TGTGCCAGCAGCCCAGGGACATGGGTCACCGAGACCCAGTACTTC. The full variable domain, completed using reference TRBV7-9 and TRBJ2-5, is DTGVSQNPRHKITKRGQNVTFRCDPISEHNRLYWYRQTLGQGPEFLTYFQNEAQLEKSRLLSDRFSAERPKGSFSTLEIQRTEQGDSAMYLCASSPGTWVTETQYFGPGTRLLVL.

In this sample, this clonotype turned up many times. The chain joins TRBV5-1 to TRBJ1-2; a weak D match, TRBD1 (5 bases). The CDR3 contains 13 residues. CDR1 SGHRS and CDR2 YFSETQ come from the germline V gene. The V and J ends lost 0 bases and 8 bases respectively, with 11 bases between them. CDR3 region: CASSLERGEGYTF. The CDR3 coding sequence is TGCGCCAGCAGCTTGGAAAGGGGAGAAGGCTACACCTTC.

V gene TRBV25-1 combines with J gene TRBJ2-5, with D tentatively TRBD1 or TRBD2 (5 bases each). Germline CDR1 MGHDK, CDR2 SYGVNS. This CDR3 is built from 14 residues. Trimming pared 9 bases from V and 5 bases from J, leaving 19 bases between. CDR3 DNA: TGTGCCAGTAAGACCGGGGCGGTGGGTGAGACCCAGTACTTC. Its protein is CASKTGAVGETQYF.

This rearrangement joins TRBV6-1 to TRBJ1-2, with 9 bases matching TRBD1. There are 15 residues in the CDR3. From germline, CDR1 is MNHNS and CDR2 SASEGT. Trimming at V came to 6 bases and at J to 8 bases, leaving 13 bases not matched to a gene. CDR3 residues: CASSAEPGQGVGYTF. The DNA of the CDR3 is TGTGCCAGCAGCGCCGAACCGGGACAGGGAGTAGGCTACACCTTC.

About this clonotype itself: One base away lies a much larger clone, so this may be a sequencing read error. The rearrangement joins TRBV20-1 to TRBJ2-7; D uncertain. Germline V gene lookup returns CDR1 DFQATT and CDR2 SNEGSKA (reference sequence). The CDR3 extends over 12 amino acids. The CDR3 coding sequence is TGCAGTGCTCCGGGCAGAAACTACAAGCAGTACTTC. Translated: CSAPGRNYKQYF.

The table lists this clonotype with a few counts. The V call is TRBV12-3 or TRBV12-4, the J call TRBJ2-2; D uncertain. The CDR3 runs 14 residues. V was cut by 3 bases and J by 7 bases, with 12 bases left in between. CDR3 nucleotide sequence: TGTGCCAGCAGTTTTGTAGCCCGGAACGGGGAGCTGTTTTTT. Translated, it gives CASSFVARNGELFF.

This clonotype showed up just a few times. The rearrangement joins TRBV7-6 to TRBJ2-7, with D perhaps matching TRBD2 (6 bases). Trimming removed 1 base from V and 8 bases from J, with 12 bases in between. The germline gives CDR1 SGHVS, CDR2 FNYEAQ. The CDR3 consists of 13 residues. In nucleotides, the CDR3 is TGTGCCAGCAGCTTAGAGGCGGGAAGTCAGCAGTACTTC. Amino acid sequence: CASSLEAGSQQYF.

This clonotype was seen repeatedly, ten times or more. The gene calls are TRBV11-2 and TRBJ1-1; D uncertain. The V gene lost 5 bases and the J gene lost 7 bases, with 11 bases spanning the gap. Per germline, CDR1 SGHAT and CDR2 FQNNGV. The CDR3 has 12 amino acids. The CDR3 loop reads CASSPAKGEAFF. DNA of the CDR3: TGTGCCAGCAGCCCCGCAAAGGGTGAAGCTTTCTTT.

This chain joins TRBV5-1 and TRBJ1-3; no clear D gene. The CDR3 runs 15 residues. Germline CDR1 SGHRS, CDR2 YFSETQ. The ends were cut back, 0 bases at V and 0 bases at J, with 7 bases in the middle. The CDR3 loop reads CASSLEPFSGNTIYF. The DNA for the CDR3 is TGCGCCAGCAGCTTGGAACCGTTCTCTGGAAACACCATATATTTT.

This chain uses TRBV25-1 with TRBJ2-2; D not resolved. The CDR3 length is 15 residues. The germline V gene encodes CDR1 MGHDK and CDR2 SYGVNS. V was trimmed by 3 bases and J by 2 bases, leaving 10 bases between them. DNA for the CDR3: TGTGCCAGCAGTGACCTTTCGATAAACACCGGGGAGCTGTTTTTT. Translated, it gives CASSDLSINTGELFF.